In its sample, the clone carrying this T cell receptor (beta chain) was seen a few times. Its antigen is unidentified. This sample is part of a study of identical twins. Study-wide points: Researchers reported weaker excess twin sharing in beta out-of-frame sequences. Reduced insertions were recorded for abundant cord blood beta clonotypes, with no such pattern in memory repertoires. There is a chance that invariant MAIT and iNKT cells partially muddied zero-insertion analyses.

Template switching added a universal primer binding site, and final cDNA carried unique molecular identifiers. TCRdb passed the 5' RACE reads through MiXCR, listing each CDR3 protein once. Among about 340,000 distinct CDR3 sequences listed, roughly 9% were seen once. The CDR3 is 16 amino acids. Looked up from germline, CDR1 is SQVTM and CDR2 is ANQGSEA. V dropped 3 bases and J dropped 3; count of bases not matched to a gene: 5. The sample comprised naive T cells sorted from blood. This clonotype was obtained from a woman between 50 and 59 years old in good health. The V call is TRBV29-1, the J call TRBJ2-2, with TRBD2 identical over 12 bases. The CDR3 sequence is CSVEYRLAGDTGELFF. CDR3 bases: TGCAGCGTTGAGTATAGACTAGCGGGAGACACCGGGGAGCTGTTTTTT.